A single sample is the source of the 7 T cell receptor beta chains below, sequenced in a study of blood T cell repertoires in COVID-19. Data came from immunoSEQ multiplex PCR; TCRdb stores just in-frame clones and leaves some out. The sample lists 250,000 to 400,000 clones, about 85% occurring once. Sequencing used PBMCs or T cells enriched from blood (not recorded which). The origin of the receptors is a woman under 40 who had been exposed to COVID-19.

This sequence joins TRBV28 and TRBJ1-5; D is perhaps TRBD1 (5 bases). The ends were cut back, 2 bases at V and 6 bases at J, with 11 bases in the middle. The CDR3 is made up of 14 amino acids. Germline lookup yields CDR1 MDHEN and CDR2 SYDVKM. As DNA, the CDR3 is TGTGCCAGCAGTTTAGGGGGGGGTATTCAGCCCCAGCATTTT. Encoded protein: CASSLGGGIQPQHF.

This clone has just a few counts. V gene TRBV6-4 combines with J gene TRBJ1-2; D not resolved. This CDR3 contains 15 residues. V was clipped by 9 bases and J by 4 bases, with 21 bases between them. The germline gives CDR1 MRHNA, CDR2 SNTAGT. The CDR3 DNA reads as TGTGCCAGGGCGAGGGCGTGTTATTTCTTCTATGGCTACACCTTC. This gives the protein CARARACYFFYGYTF.

The V gene is TRBV19, the J gene TRBJ2-2; 7 nucleotides line up with TRBD1. The germline V gene has CDR1 LNHDA and CDR2 SQIVND (reference sequence). Unmatched junction bases numbered 2, after V lost 1 base and J lost 3 bases. This CDR3 contains 15 residues. The DNA for the CDR3 is TGTGCCAGTAGTATAGCGACAGGGCACACCGGGGAGCTGTTTTTT. Translating gives CASSIATGHTGELFF.

The chain combines TRBV9 with TRBJ2-7; D not certain. From germline, CDR1 is SGDLS and CDR2 YYNGEE. CDR3 length: 15 amino acids. Between the trimmed V and J ends, which lost 4 bases and 2 bases, there was a span of 16 bases. DNA for the CDR3: TGTGCCAGCAGCCCAACCGTTTCTATGGCCTACGAGCAGTACTTC. The encoded protein is CASSPTVSMAYEQYF.

The chain recombines TRBV6-1 with TRBJ2-1, with 7 nucleotides matching TRBD2. This CDR3 spans 15 amino acids. CDR1 is MNHNS and CDR2 is SASEGT in the germline V gene. The V and J ends lost 0 bases and 7 bases, in that order; junction bases with no gene match: 6. As DNA, the CDR3 is TGTGCCAGCAGTGAAGCGGGAGCGGGGTGGAATGAGCAGTTCTTC. It translates to CASSEAGAGWNEQFF.

This chain connects TRBV28 to TRBJ2-1, with D tentatively TRBD2 (5 bases). This CDR3 has 17 residues. The germline V gene has CDR1 MDHEN and CDR2 SYDVKM. Trimming left V 6 bases short and J 2 bases short, with 20 bases between. CDR3 residues: CASRKLAPYVAYNEQFF. CDR3 bases: TGTGCCAGCAGGAAATTAGCGCCCTATGTCGCCTACAATGAGCAGTTCTTC.

The rearrangement uses TRBV27 and TRBJ2-2; 8 bases line up with TRBD2. J gave up 4 bases and V 5 bases, and 12 bases lay outside the gene matches. The germline V gene encodes CDR1 MNHEY and CDR2 SMNVEV (reference sequence). The CDR3 runs to 17 residues. CDR3 DNA sequence: TGTGCCAGCAGTATGAAAAAGACTAGCGTGACCACCGGGGAGCTGTTTTTT. Translated, it gives CASSMKKTSVTTGELFF.